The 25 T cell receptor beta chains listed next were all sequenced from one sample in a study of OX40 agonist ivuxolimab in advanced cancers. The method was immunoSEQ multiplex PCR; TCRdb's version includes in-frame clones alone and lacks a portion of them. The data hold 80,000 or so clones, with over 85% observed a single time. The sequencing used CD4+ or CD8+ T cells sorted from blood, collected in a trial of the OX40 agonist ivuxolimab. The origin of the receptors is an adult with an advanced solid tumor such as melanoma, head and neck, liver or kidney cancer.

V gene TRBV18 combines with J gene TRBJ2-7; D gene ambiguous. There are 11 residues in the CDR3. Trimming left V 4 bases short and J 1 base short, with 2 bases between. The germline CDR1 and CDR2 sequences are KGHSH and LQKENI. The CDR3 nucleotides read TGTGCCAGCTCACAATCCTACGAGCAGTACTTC. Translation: CASSQSYEQYF.

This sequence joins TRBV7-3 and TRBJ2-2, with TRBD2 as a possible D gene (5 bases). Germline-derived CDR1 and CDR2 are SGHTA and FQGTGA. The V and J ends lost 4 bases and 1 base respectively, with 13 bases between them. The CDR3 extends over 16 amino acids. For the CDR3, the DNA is TGTGCCAGCAGCTCCCAAAGAGGGATGAACACCGGGGAGCTGTTTTTT. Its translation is CASSSQRGMNTGELFF.

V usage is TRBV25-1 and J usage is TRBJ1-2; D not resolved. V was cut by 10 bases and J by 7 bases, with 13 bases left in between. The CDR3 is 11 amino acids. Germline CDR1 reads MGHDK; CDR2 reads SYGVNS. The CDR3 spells CATRGIAGYTF. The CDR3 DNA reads TGTGCCACCCGTGGCATCGCTGGCTACACCTTC.

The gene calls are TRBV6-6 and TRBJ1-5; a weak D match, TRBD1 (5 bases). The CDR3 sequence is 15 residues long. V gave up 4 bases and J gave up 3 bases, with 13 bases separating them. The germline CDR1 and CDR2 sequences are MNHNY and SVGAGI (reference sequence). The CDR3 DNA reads TGTGCCAGCAGTTGGGGATCAGGGCCCAATCAGCCCCAGCATTTT. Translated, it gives CASSWGSGPNQPQHF.

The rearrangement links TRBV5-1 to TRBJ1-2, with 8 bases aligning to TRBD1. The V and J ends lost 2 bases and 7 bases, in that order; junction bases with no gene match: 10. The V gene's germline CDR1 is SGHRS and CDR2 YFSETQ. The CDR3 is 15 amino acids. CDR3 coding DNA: TGCGCCAGCAGCTTCGAGACAGGGGTAAATCGTGGCTACACCTTC. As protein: CASSFETGVNRGYTF.

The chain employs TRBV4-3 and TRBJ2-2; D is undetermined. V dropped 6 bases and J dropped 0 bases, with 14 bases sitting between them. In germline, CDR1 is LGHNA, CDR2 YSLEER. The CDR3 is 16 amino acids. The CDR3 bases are TGCGCCAGCAGGCTACTGGGGAACTCGAACACCGGGGAGCTGTTTTTT. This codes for CASRLLGNSNTGELFF.

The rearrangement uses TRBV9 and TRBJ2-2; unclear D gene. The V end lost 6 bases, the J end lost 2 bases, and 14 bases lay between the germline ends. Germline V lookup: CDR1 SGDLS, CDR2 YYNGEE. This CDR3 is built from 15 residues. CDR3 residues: CASTLQPTNTGELFF. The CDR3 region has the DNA TGTGCCAGCACCCTACAACCAACCAACACCGGGGAGCTGTTTTTT.

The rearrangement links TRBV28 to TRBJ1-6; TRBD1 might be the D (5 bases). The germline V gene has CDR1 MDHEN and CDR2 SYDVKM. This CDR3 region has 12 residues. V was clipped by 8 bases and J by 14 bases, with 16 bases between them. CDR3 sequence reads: CASSQGSKALHF. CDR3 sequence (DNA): TGTGCCAGCTCTCAGGGCTCAAAGGCCCTCCACTTT. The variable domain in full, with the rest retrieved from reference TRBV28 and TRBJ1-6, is DVKVTQSSRYLVKRTGEKVFLECVQDMDHENMFWYRQDPGLGLRLIYFSYDVKMKEKGDIPEGYSVSREKKERFSLILESASTNQTSMYLCASSQGSKALHFGNGTRLTVT.

CDR3 sequence: CASTRQGSGNTIYF. In DNA, the CDR3 is TGTGCCAGCACGAGACAGGGGTCTGGAAACACCATATATTTT. The V gene is TRBV7-9, the J gene TRBJ1-3; 8 bases line up with TRBD1. Trimming at V came to 7 bases and at J to 1 base, leaving 3 bases not matched to a gene. The CDR3 extends over 14 amino acids. The V gene's germline CDR1 is SEHNR and CDR2 FQNEAQ (reference sequence).

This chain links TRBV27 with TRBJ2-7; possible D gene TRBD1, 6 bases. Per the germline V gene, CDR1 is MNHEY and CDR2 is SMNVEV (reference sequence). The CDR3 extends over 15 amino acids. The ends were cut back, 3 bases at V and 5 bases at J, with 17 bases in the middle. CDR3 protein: CASSFLGRGPHEQYF. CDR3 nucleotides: TGTGCCAGCAGTTTCCTTGGCAGGGGTCCCCACGAGCAGTACTTC.

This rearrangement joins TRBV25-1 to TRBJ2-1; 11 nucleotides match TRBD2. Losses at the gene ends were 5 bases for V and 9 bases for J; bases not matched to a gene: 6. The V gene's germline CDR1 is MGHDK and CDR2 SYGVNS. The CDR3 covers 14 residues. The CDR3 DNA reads TGTGCCAGCAGTCACAAACTAGCGGGAGCTGAGCAGTTCTTC. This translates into CASSHKLAGAEQFF.

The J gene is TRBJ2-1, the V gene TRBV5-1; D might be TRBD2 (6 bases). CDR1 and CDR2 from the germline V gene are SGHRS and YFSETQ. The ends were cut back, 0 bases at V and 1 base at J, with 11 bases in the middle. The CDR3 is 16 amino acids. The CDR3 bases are TGCGCCAGCAGCTTGGACGTGGGGGGATCCTACAATGAGCAGTTCTTC. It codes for CASSLDVGGSYNEQFF.

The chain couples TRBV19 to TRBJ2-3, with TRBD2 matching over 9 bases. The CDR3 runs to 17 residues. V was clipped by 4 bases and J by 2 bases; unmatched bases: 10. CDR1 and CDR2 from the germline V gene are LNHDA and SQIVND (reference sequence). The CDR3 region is CASSKLSGGGPTDTQYF. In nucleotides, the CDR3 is TGTGCCAGTAGTAAACTTAGCGGGGGAGGCCCCACAGATACGCAGTATTTT.

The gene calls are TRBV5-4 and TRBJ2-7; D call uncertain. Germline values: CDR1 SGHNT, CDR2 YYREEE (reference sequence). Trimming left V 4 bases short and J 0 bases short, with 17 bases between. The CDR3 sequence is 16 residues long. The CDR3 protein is CASSQAANSSSYEQYF. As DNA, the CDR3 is TGTGCCAGCAGCCAGGCAGCTAACTCTAGCTCCTACGAGCAGTACTTC. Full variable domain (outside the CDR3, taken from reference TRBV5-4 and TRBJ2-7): ETGVTQSPTHLIKTRGQQVTLRCSSQSGHNTVSWYQQALGQGPQFIFQYYREEENGRGNFPPRFSGLQFPNYSSELNVNALELDDSALYLCASSQAANSSSYEQYFGPGTRLTVT.

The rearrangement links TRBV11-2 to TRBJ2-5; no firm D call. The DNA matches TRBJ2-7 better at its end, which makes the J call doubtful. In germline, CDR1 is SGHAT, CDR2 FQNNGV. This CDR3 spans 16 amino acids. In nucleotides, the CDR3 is TGTGCCAGCAGCTTAGATCGGCCGCTTTTCTCTTACGAGCAGTACTTC. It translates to CASSLDRPLFSYEQYF.

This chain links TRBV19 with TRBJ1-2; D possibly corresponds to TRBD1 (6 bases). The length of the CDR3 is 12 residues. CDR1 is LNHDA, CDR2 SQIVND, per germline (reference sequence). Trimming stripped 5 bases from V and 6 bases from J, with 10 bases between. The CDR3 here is CASSQQGDGYTF. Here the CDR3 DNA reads TGTGCCAGTAGTCAACAGGGAGATGGCTACACCTTC.

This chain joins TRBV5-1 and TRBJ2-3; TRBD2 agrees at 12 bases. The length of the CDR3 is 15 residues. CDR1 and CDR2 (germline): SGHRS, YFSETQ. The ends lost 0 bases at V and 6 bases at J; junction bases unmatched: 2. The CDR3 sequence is CASSLALAGGDTQYF. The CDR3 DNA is TGCGCCAGCAGCTTGGCGCTAGCGGGAGGGGATACGCAGTATTTT.

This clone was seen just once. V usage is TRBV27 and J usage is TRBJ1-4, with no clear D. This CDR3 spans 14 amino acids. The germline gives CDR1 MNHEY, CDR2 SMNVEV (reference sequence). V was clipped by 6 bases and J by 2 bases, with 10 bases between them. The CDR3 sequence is CASSRPGTNEKLFF. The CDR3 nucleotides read TGTGCCAGCAGCCGACCGGGGACTAATGAAAAACTGTTTTTT.

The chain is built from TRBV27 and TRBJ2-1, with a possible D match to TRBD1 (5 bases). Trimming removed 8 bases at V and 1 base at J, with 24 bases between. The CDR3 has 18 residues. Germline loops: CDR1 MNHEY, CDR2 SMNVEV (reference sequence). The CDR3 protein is CASSQARWGRASYNEQFF. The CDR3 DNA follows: TGTGCCAGCTCTCAAGCACGGTGGGGCAGGGCTTCCTACAATGAGCAGTTCTTC.

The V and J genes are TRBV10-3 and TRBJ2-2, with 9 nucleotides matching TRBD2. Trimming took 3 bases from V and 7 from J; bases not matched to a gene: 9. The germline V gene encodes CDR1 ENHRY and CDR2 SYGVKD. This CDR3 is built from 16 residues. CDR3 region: CAISETVAGEGGELFF. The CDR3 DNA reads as TGTGCCATCAGTGAAACGGTAGCGGGGGAGGGCGGGGAGCTGTTTTTT.

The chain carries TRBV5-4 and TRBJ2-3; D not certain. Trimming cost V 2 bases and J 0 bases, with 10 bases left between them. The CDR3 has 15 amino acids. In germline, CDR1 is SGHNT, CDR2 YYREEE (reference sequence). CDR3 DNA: TGTGCCAGCAGCTTAGACCAAAAGAGCACAGATACGCAGTATTTT. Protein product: CASSLDQKSTDTQYF. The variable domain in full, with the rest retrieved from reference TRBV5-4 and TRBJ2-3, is ETGVTQSPTHLIKTRGQQVTLRCSSQSGHNTVSWYQQALGQGPQFIFQYYREEENGRGNFPPRFSGLQFPNYSSELNVNALELDDSALYLCASSLDQKSTDTQYFGPGTRLTVL.

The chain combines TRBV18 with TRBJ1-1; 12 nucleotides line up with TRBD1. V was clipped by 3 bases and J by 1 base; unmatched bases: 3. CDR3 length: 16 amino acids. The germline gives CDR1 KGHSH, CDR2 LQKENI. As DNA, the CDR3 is TGTGCCAGCTCACCGGGACAGGGGGCTTGGAACACTGAAGCTTTCTTT. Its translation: CASSPGQGAWNTEAFF.

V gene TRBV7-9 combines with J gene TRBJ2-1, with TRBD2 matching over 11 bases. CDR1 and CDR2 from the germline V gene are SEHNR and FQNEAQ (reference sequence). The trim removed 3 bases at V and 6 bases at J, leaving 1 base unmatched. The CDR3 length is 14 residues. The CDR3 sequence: CASSLGLAANEQFF. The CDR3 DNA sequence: TGTGCCAGCAGCTTGGGACTAGCGGCCAATGAGCAGTTCTTC.

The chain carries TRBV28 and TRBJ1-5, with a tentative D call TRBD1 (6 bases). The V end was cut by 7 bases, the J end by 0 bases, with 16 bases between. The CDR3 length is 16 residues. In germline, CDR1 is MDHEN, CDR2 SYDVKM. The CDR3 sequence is CASNRNQGLSNQPQHF. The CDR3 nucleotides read TGTGCCAGCAACCGCAACCAGGGGCTTAGCAATCAGCCCCAGCATTTT.

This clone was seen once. The CDR3 sequence is CASAALHYNEQFF. In DNA, the CDR3 is TGCGCCAGCGCTGCCCTACACTACAATGAGCAGTTCTTC. The chain has TRBV5-1 and TRBJ2-1; D ambiguous. Germline V lookup: CDR1 SGHRS, CDR2 YFSETQ. This CDR3 has 13 residues. V was trimmed by 7 bases and J by 3 bases, leaving 11 bases between them.